What follows is one T cell receptor (beta chain) and its context. This record belongs to a study of blood T cell repertoires in COVID-19. The overall study: COVID-19 samples collected from the United States, Italy and Spain covered acute and convalescent phases. The cDNA or gDNA used as material had been derived from T cells, B-cell-depleted T cells, or PBMCs.

As handled by the study authors: From reference gene primer amplification, estimates of nucleated cell counts were derived. Profiled with immunoSEQ multiplex PCR; TCRdb holds only in-frame clones, not every one. V and J calls and clone size are those listed in that table; D and trimming were worked out from the DNA. The sample holds approximately 70,000 clones, approximately 85% seen once. Germline CDR1 and CDR2: MNHEY and SVGAGI. V was shortened by 6 bases and J by 5 bases, with 13 bases between the two germline ends. The length of the CDR3 is 13 residues. This chain links TRBV6-5 with TRBJ1-1, with a weak D call TRBD1 (6 bases). Material: peripheral blood. The clonotype was recovered from a human donor in a cohort sampled during active COVID-19. This CDR3 reads CASRGPTGTEAFF. CDR3 DNA sequence: TGTGCCAGCAGAGGCCCGACAGGAACTGAAGCTTTCTTT.